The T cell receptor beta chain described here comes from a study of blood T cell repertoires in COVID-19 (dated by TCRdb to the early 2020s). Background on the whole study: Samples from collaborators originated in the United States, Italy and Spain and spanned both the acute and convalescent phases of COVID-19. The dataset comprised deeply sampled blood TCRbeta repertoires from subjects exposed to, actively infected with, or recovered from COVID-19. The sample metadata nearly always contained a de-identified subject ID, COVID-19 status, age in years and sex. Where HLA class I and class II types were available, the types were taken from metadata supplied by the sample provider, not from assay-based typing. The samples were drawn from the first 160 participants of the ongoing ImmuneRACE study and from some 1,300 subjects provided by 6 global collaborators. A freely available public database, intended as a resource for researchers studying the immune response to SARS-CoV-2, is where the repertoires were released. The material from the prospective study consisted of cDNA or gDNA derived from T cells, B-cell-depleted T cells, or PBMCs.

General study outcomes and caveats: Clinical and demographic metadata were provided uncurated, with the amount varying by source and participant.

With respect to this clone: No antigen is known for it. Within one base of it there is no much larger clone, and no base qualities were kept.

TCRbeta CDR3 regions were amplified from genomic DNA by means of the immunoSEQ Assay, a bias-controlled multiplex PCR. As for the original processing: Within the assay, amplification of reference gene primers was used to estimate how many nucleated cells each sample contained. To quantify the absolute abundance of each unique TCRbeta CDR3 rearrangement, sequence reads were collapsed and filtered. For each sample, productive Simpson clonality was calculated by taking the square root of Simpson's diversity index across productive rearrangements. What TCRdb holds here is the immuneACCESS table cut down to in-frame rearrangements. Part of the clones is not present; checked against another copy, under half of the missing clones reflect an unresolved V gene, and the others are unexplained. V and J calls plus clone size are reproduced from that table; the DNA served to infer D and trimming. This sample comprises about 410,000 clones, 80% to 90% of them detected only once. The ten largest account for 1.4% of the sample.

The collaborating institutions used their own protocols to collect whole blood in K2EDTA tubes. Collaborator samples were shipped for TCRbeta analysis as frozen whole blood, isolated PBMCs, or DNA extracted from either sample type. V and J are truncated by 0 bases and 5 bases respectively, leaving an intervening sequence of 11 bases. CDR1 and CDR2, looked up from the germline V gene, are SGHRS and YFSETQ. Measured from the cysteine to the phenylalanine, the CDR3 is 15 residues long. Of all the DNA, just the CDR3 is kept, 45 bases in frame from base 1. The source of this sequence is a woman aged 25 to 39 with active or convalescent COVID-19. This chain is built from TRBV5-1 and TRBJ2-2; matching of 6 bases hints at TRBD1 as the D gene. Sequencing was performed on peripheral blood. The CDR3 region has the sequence CASSLVTGGTGELFF. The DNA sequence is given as TGCGCCAGCAGCTTGGTGACAGGAGGAACCGGGGAGCTGTTTTTT.